This T cell receptor beta chain was found in a study of CD8 T cells in ankylosing spondylitis. Study findings and constraints: A motif of under ten highly homologous TCR beta variants was seen as apparently characteristic of ankylosing spondylitis blood. Researchers reportedly found disease-linked clones significantly enriched in matched ankylosing spondylitis synovial fluid.

TCRdb reanalysed the 5' RACE reads using MiXCR and keeps one entry per CDR3 protein. The table lists some 220,000 distinct CDR3 sequences, approximately 7.3% of them singletons, with over 12% in the top ten. In this sample, this clonotype turned up many times. Its antigen is unknown. Sequenced material: blood, either unsorted or a sorted T cell fraction (not recorded which). The clonotype originates from a male donor with ankylosing spondylitis.

The DNA for the CDR3 is TGTGCCAGCACTCTGGGGGCGTTGAACACTGAAGCTTTCTTT. Its protein product is CASTLGALNTEAFF. This chain connects TRBV9 to TRBJ1-1; possibly TRBD1 for D (6 bases). Germline V gene sequence: CDR1 SGDLS, CDR2 YYNGEE. Trimming pared 6 bases from V and 0 bases from J, leaving 12 bases between. CDR3 size: 14 residues.